This TCR beta chain was observed in a study of control samples from healthy donors and cancer patients. This CDR3 spans 17 amino acids. Germline CDR1 and CDR2: MDHEN and SYDVKM. The trim removed 5 bases at V and 7 bases at J, leaving 10 bases unmatched. Sequenced by immunoSEQ multiplex PCR; TCRdb stores in-frame clones only, minus some. Of over 50,000 clones listed, 75% to 85% are singletons. This TCR derives from an older man in good health. This rearrangement joins TRBV28 to TRBJ2-1; 14 nucleotides match TRBD2. Source material: blood. In DNA form, the CDR3 reads TGTGCCAGCAGTCCGCGAAGACTAGCGGGAGGGCCAAATGAGCAGTTCTTC. Its protein product is CASSPRRLAGGPNEQFF.